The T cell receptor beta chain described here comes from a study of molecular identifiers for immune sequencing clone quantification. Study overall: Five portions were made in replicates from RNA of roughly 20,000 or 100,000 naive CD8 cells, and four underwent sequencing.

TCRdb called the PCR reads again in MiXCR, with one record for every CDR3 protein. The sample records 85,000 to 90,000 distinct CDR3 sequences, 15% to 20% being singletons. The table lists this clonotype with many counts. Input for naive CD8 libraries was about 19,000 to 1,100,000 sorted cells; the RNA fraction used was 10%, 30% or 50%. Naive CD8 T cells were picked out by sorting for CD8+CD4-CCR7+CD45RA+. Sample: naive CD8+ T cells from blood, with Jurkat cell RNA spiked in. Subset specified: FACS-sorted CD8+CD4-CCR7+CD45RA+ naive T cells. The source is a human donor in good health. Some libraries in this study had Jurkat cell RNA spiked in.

The chain's CDR3 is CASTRLAGGTDTQYF. The CDR3 DNA reads as TGTGCCAGCACCCGACTAGCGGGTGGCACAGATACGCAGTATTTT. This chain links TRBV6-5 with TRBJ2-3; TRBD2 matches at 10 bases. The CDR3 has 15 amino acids. V shed 7 bases, J shed 1 base, and the junction held 5 bases outside the gene matches. Germline loops: CDR1 MNHEY, CDR2 SVGAGI.